Following are 12 T cell receptor beta chains from one sample sequenced in a study of cytomegalovirus exposure and HLA in healthy donors. This PCR relied on a set of 60 Vbeta primers and 13 Jbeta primers. Generated by immunoSEQ multiplex PCR, the TCRdb table keeps only in-frame clones and is missing some. The data contain about 86,000 clones, 60% to 80% of them singletons. Sequenced sample: PBMCs. These receptors were taken from a female donor in good health and CMV-seronegative.

The chain carries TRBV7-6 and TRBJ2-3, with D unclear. V lost 5 bases and J 4 bases, leaving 7 bases between the germline ends. The CDR3 contains 12 residues. Germline V gene sequence: CDR1 SGHVS, CDR2 FNYEAQ. The CDR3 loop is CASSPPADTQYF. The DNA for the CDR3 is TGTGCCAGCAGCCCCCCGGCAGATACGCAGTATTTT.

This clone occurred a few times. The rearrangement links TRBV7-6 to TRBJ2-7, with TRBD2 identical over 7 bases. The V gene end was trimmed by 1 base and the J gene end by 1 base; junction bases not matched to a gene: 4. CDR3 size: 15 residues. Germline CDR1 SGHVS, CDR2 FNYEAQ. CDR3 in DNA: TGTGCCAGCAGCTTAGAGAGCGGGATGTCCTACGAGCAGTACTTC. It translates to CASSLESGMSYEQYF. Together with reference TRBV7-6 and TRBJ2-7, the CDR3 gives the full variable domain: GAGVSQSPRYKVTKRGQDVALRCDPISGHVSLYWYRQALGQGPEFLTYFNYEAQQDKSGLPNDRFSAERPEGSISTLTIQRTEQRDSAMYRCASSLESGMSYEQYFGPGTRLTVT.

This clone was observed a few times. V and J are TRBV6-1 and TRBJ2-3; D is possibly TRBD1 (6 bases). Germline lookup yields CDR1 MNHNS and CDR2 SASEGT. The CDR3 spans 12 residues. V dropped 5 bases and J dropped 6 bases, with 9 bases sitting between them. CDR3 bases: TGTGCCAGCAGTCTCACAGGGGATACGCAGTATTTT. It yields the protein CASSLTGDTQYF.

The chain joins TRBV11-2 to TRBJ2-1; 9 nucleotides line up with TRBD1. Germline loops: CDR1 SGHAT, CDR2 FQNNGV. The length of the CDR3 is 16 residues. The V segment lost 6 bases and the J segment 0 bases; nucleotides outside the gene matches: 6. Here the CDR3 reads CASRRTGASSYNEQFF. In nucleotides, the CDR3 is TGTGCCAGCAGGAGGACAGGGGCGAGCTCCTACAATGAGCAGTTCTTC.

The rearrangement joins TRBV28 to TRBJ1-3; D is possibly TRBD1 (5 bases). In germline, CDR1 is MDHEN, CDR2 SYDVKM. There are 15 residues in the CDR3. Trimming cost V 8 bases and J 1 base, with 15 bases left between them. The CDR3 is CASGSFQGSGNTIYF. The DNA of the CDR3 is TGTGCCAGCGGGTCTTTTCAGGGTTCTGGAAACACCATATATTTT.

CDR3: CASSTGTLRQGAGELFF. The CDR3 bases are TGTGCCAGCAGCACCGGGACACTACGCCAGGGGGCCGGGGAGCTGTTTTTT. The rearrangement joins TRBV28 to TRBJ2-2, with 7 positions matching TRBD1. This CDR3 is 17 amino acids long. CDR1 is MDHEN, CDR2 SYDVKM, per germline. The V gene end was trimmed by 6 bases and the J gene end by 6 bases; junction bases not matched to a gene: 16.

This rearrangement joins TRBV7-2 to TRBJ2-5; 8 nucleotides line up with TRBD1. The CDR3 runs 15 residues. Germline values: CDR1 SGHTA, CDR2 FQGNSA. The V and J ends lost 4 bases and 3 bases, in that order; junction bases with no gene match: 7. CDR3 bases: TGTGCCAGCAGCTCACAGGGGGTGAGGAAAGAGACCCAGTACTTC. The encoded protein is CASSSQGVRKETQYF.

The J gene is TRBJ1-1, the V gene TRBV7-9; D perhaps matches TRBD1 (5 bases). This CDR3 spans 16 amino acids. V was clipped by 4 bases and J by 4 bases, with 19 bases between them. Germline V CDR1 and CDR2: SEHNR, FQNEAQ (reference sequence). CDR3 sequence reads: CASSSPRRAGGTEAFF. CDR3 nucleotides: TGTGCCAGCAGCTCTCCCAGGAGGGCGGGGGGCACTGAAGCTTTCTTT.

The chain carries TRBV5-4 and TRBJ1-5, with D possibly matching TRBD1 (6 bases). The ends were cut back, 3 bases at V and 2 bases at J, with 9 bases in the middle. Per germline, CDR1 SGHNT and CDR2 YYREEE (reference sequence). This CDR3 has 14 amino acids. The CDR3 loop is CASSSPGGNQPQHF. In DNA, the CDR3 is TGTGCCAGCAGCTCACCAGGGGGCAATCAGCCCCAGCATTTT.

In this sample, this clone turned up a few times. This sequence joins TRBV23-1 and TRBJ1-1, with 8 positions matching TRBD1. TRBV23-1 is assigned to the ORF class and has an uncertain function. Germline trimming cut 4 bases from V and 10 bases from J; bases unmatched to any gene: 5. The CDR3 is 12 residues long. CDR3 region: CASSRPTGAAFF. Written as DNA, the CDR3 is TGCGCCAGCAGTCGACCGACAGGGGCAGCTTTCTTT.

The CDR3 coding sequence is TGTGCCAGTAGTACCTCACAGGGACGAGGAGCTTTCTTT. Amino acids: CASSTSQGRGAFF. The V gene is TRBV19, the J gene TRBJ1-1, with D maybe TRBD1 (6 bases). The CDR3 runs 13 residues. Trimming cost V 4 bases and J 10 bases, with 16 bases left between them. Germline loops: CDR1 LNHDA, CDR2 SQIVND (reference sequence).

This clone was counted only a few times. The chain is built from TRBV4-2 and TRBJ1-5; 10 bases align to TRBD1. The CDR3 sequence is 15 residues long. J lost 4 bases, V lost 3 bases, and 3 bases had no gene match. Germline loops: CDR1 LGHNA, CDR2 YNFKEQ. The chain's CDR3 is CASSQTGGTNQPQHF. CDR3 sequence (DNA): TGTGCCAGCAGCCAGACAGGGGGCACTAATCAGCCCCAGCATTTT.